The present T cell receptor (beta chain) was sequenced within a study of CD8+CD57+ T cells in acquired aplastic anemia. Study in general: CD4+ and CD8+ cells, once sorted, gave DNA averaging about 3 ug. Study-level findings and limits: Twenty-nine CD8+ CDR3 sequences were shared between patients and controls. In CD8+ cells, Simpson's diversity showed no significant difference between patients and controls.

To note about this clonotype: Its antigen is not identified.

Germline lookup yields CDR1 ENHRY and CDR2 SYGVKD. Trimming cost V 6 bases and J 1 base, with 12 bases left between them. This CDR3 spans 14 amino acids. Profiles of TCR beta VDJ and CDR3 were generated from a genomic DNA template. TCRdb re-derived calls from the reads in MiXCR, one entry per CDR3 protein. The repertoire holds about 190,000 distinct CDR3 sequences, around 50% seen once, with about 16% in the top ten. This clonotype was obtained from a human donor in good health, serving as a control. V usage is TRBV10-3 and J usage is TRBJ1-1; D is possibly TRBD1 (5 bases). The sample was sorted CD4+, CD8+, or CD8+CD57+ T cells (not recorded which) from PBMCs. In nucleotides, the CDR3 is TGTGCCATCAGGGTCGGCAGGGAGAACACTGAAGCTTTCTTT. As protein: CAIRVGRENTEAFF.